A single T cell receptor (beta chain) is shown here with its context. This receptor's antigen is unknown. Base qualities are not at hand, and no much larger clone is one base apart. These data come from a study of T cells in Graves' hyperthyroidism and ophthalmopathy (dated by TCRdb to the late 2010s). A note on the overall study: Peripheral blood samples were taken at initial diagnosis, before any treatment was given. Whether ophthalmopathy could be predicted prospectively was tested in an independent validation cohort made up of roughly 19 hyperthyroidism patients plus 17 patients who later progressed to ophthalmopathy. The study also compared thyroid tissue and blood T-cell repertoires from about six Graves' hyperthyroidism patients. To identify distinguishing TCR V-J signatures, a discovery cohort of about 95 patients was used, comprising approximately 40 with Graves' ophthalmopathy and 55 to 65 with stable Graves' hyperthyroidism. TCR Vbeta CDR3 sequencing of fewer than 150 peripheral blood samples (approximately 44 ophthalmopathy, 75 hyperthyroidism and 17 progressor patients) is reported in the paper. Following sampling, methimazole starting at 30 mg daily was given to hyperthyroidism patients, and high-dose intravenous methylprednisolone was given to ophthalmopathy patients. The roughly 91 discovery patients were randomly divided into training and test sets at a 7:3 ratio. What the work shows at the level of the full study, not this receptor alone: Ophthalmopathy was separated from stable hyperthyroidism by a 13 V-J signature model, with 85% to 90% sensitivity and roughly 84% specificity obtained in cross-validation and 80%/75% obtained in testing. Most expanded thyroid clonotypes (frequency above 0.001) were also found in blood, which suggests that blood repertoires may mirror thyroid immune responses. No statistical method was used to set the sample size in advance, and investigators knew the group allocation. In validation, the model predicted progression to ophthalmopathy a median of roughly 6.1 months before onset, with around 70% sensitivity and 72.22% specificity.

Amplification of TCR beta CDR3 regions was carried out from RNA transcripts. A first-round RT-PCR of the TCR CDR3 used the HTBI primer set with the Qiagen OneStep RT-PCR kit. A second multiplex PCR round built the libraries, followed by size selection and purification. Libraries were sequenced paired-end with 100 bp reads on an Illumina HiSeq2000. The original methods were these. SOAPnuke was used to process the raw data, throwing out any read that contained adapters or uncalled bases, had a mean Phred below 15, or lacked an exact constant-primer or identifier match. High-quality paired reads were merged using COPE v1.2.5, and each unique nucleotide sequence was defined as a clonotype. MiTCR v1.1 was used to align clonotypes to the IMGT TRBV, TRBD and TRBJ reference segments. The analysis included only V-J combinations with a frequency above 0.0001, which together covered approximately 99% of the repertoires. A TCS score was defined as the ratio of F50 (clonal expansion) to E x V (chaos), with BLOSUM62-based TCRdist applied between CDR3 peptides within each V-J. Welch's t-statistics and random forest reduced approximately 520 V-J features to under 15, which were used in a naive Bayes classifier (R e1071). TCRdb trimmed public reads at Q25 via fastp, called clones via MiXCR and kept in-frame beta chains. Each CDR3 protein gets just one entry, which takes the most common genes and DNA from the rows behind it. The V and J calls and clone size are TCRdb's, not the authors'. The sample table records some 550,000 distinct CDR3 sequences; around 21% of these occur just once. About 25% of the sample rests with the top ten.

A patient counted as having stable Graves' hyperthyroidism if no progression to ophthalmopathy occurred over 18 months of follow-up. Hyperthyroidism patients were newly diagnosed, had a disease duration of under 2 months, and were aged 18 to 65 years. The study excluded patients with uncontrolled infections, other autoimmune diseases, pregnancy or lactation. Diagnoses were established on the basis of clinical symptoms, serum thyroxine and TRAb, thyroid ultrasound, and orbital computed tomography. PBMCs were separated from 8 to 10 ml of fresh peripheral blood using Ficoll-Paque density gradient centrifugation. Trizol reagent was used to extract total RNA, and RNA quality was then checked on an Agilent 2100 Bioanalyzer. Unmatched junction bases come to 4, with V trimmed by 7 bases and J by 4 bases. CDR1 and CDR2 were assigned from the germline V gene as SGHRS and YFSETQ. The CDR3 holds 14 amino acids from the cysteine to the phenylalanine. The only DNA kept is the CDR3, 42 bases in frame from the first base.

The chain was built from TRBV5-1 and TRBJ2-2; 10 central bases correspond to TRBD2. The sample comprised blood. The source is a man between 18 and 29 years old with Graves' hyperthyroidism. The DNA sequence reads TGCGCCAGCGCAGCGGGGGGGCCCACCGGGGAGCTGTTTTTT. This is translated as CASAAGGPTGELFF.